The 23 T cell receptor beta chains listed next were all sequenced from one sample in a study of response to subunit inactivated influenza vaccine. TCRdb redid the calling of the RT-PCR reads with MiXCR, one entry per CDR3 protein. In the table there are about 540,000 distinct CDR3 sequences, around 25% of which are singletons. The data were also submitted as part of a second study, on T cells expressing NK-cell markers. That paper states: With UMIs, 5'RACE template switching was used to make TCR beta cDNA.

This specimen was CD4+ T cells sorted from PBMCs, taken 12 days after vaccination. The receptors derive from a man in his fifties who received an inactivated influenza vaccine.

Many counts were recorded for this clonotype. This chain uses TRBV12-3 or TRBV12-4 with TRBJ1-2; D not certain. The germline V and J ends were trimmed by 6 bases and 4 bases, with 6 bases remaining between them. The CDR3 runs to 11 residues. CDR3 nucleotides: TGTGCCAGCAGGAGAGGCTATGGCTACACCTTC. Protein: CASRRGYGYTF.

This chain connects TRBV4-1 to TRBJ1-2; D is undetermined. Germline CDR1 is MGHRA and CDR2 is YSYEKL. Trimming removed 3 bases from V and 4 bases from J, with 12 bases in between. The CDR3 sequence is 14 residues long. CDR3 sequence: CASSHPTAGYGYTF. In DNA, the CDR3 is TGCGCCAGCAGCCACCCTACCGCCGGCTATGGCTACACCTTC.

Only a few counts were recorded for this clonotype. CDR3 coding DNA: TGTGCCAGCAGCTTACATACAGGATACACTGAAGCTTTCTTT. It yields the protein CASSLHTGYTEAFF. The J gene is TRBJ1-1, the V gene TRBV7-2; weak D call: TRBD1 (5 bases). Germline V gene sequence: CDR1 SGHTA, CDR2 FQGNSA. This CDR3 is 14 amino acids long. Deletions cut 2 bases from V and 3 bases from J, with 10 bases between.

This clonotype was observed a handful of times. The chain uses TRBV7-2 and TRBJ2-3; D might be TRBD1 (5 bases). Trimming removed 0 bases from V and 6 bases from J, with 10 bases in between. The germline V gene has CDR1 SGHTA and CDR2 FQGNSA. CDR3 length: 14 amino acids. Here the CDR3 DNA reads TGTGCCAGCAGCTTAGCGTCCAGGGTTGATACGCAGTATTTT. Its translation: CASSLASRVDTQYF.

This clonotype has just a few counts. The chain has TRBV5-5 and TRBJ2-7; the match to TRBD1 covers 8 bases. Germline V gene lookup returns CDR1 SGHKS and CDR2 YYEKEE (reference sequence). Unmatched junction bases numbered 10, after V lost 3 bases and J lost 5 bases. This CDR3 comprises 15 residues. CDR3 in amino acids: CASSWSSGQGHEQYF. CDR3 nucleotide sequence: TGTGCCAGCAGCTGGAGCAGCGGACAGGGTCACGAGCAGTACTTC.

The chain links TRBV3-1 to TRBJ2-7; 7 bases align to TRBD1. CDR3 length equals 15 residues. The V and J ends lost 1 base and 0 bases, in that order; junction bases with no gene match: 3. Germline CDR1 LGHDT, CDR2 YNNKEL (reference sequence). The CDR3 is CASSQVGTVSYEQYF. CDR3 DNA sequence: TGTGCCAGCAGCCAAGTCGGGACAGTCTCCTACGAGCAGTACTTC.

The chain carries TRBV20-1 and TRBJ2-3; 7 bases are shared with TRBD2. V lost 2 bases to trimming and J lost 2 bases; unmatched junction nucleotides: 4. The CDR3 totals 14 residues. Germline values: CDR1 DFQATT, CDR2 SNEGSKA (reference sequence). In DNA, the CDR3 is TGCAGTGCTAGAAGGGGACTATTCACAGATACGCAGTATTTT. Translating it yields CSARRGLFTDTQYF.

The chain links TRBV9 to TRBJ1-2, with 8 positions matching TRBD1. The length of the CDR3 is 15 residues. CDR1 is SGDLS and CDR2 is YYNGEE in the germline V gene. V gave up 4 bases and J gave up 7 bases; unmatched junction bases: 12. In DNA, the CDR3 is TGTGCCAGCAGCTCCCGTGGGGACAGGTTGCTTGGCTACACCTTC. Amino acid sequence: CASSSRGDRLLGYTF.

This clonotype was observed at least ten times. J is TRBJ1-2 and V is TRBV2; 7 positions agree with TRBD1. The CDR3 extends over 13 amino acids. Per the germline V gene, CDR1 is SNHLY and CDR2 is FYNNEI. The trim removed 7 bases at V and 3 bases at J, leaving 5 bases unmatched. In DNA form, the CDR3 reads TGTGCCAGCACACGACAGGGAGACTATGGCTACACCTTC. This codes for CASTRQGDYGYTF.

The chain links TRBV3-1 to TRBJ2-1; 11 bases agree with TRBD1. V lost 6 bases and J lost 7; bases outside the gene matches: 11. The CDR3 has 16 residues. CDR1 is LGHDT and CDR2 is YNNKEL in the germline V gene (reference sequence). The CDR3 region is CASRRAGTGGSNEQFF. The DNA of the CDR3 is TGTGCCAGCAGACGTGCCGGGACAGGGGGTAGTAATGAGCAGTTCTTC.

The J gene is TRBJ1-2, the V gene TRBV10-3; 8 positions agree with TRBD1. V dropped 6 bases and J dropped 4; count of bases not matched to a gene: 7. This CDR3 is built from 14 residues. Germline CDR1 reads ENHRY; CDR2 reads SYGVKD. This CDR3 reads CAIRTTDRGYGYTF. The CDR3, as DNA: TGTGCCATCAGGACGACTGACAGGGGCTATGGCTACACCTTC.

V usage is TRBV12-3 or TRBV12-4 and J usage is TRBJ2-3, with a weak D call TRBD2 (7 bases). V was clipped by 7 bases and J by 2 bases, with 16 bases between them. CDR3 size: 15 residues. In nucleotides, the CDR3 is TGTGCCAGCATGAAAGGGGGGGCCTCCACAGATACGCAGTATTTT. As protein: CASMKGGASTDTQYF.

The V call is TRBV4-2, the J call TRBJ2-3; either TRBD1 or TRBD2 may fit D (5 bases each). The CDR3 covers 15 residues. From germline, CDR1 is LGHNA and CDR2 YNFKEQ. Trimming removed 3 bases from V and 4 bases from J, with 14 bases in between. The CDR3 region is CASSQEPGRPDTQYF. In DNA form, the CDR3 reads TGTGCCAGCAGCCAGGAACCGGGACGCCCAGATACGCAGTATTTT.

The chain couples TRBV4-3 to TRBJ1-1, with D perhaps matching TRBD1 (6 bases). V was pared by 0 bases and J by 10 bases, with 21 bases between. The CDR3 is 16 residues long. The germline V gene has CDR1 LGHNA and CDR2 YSLEER. CDR3 in DNA: TGCGCCAGCAGCCAAGATCTGGGTGGACAGACGATTTCAGCTTTCTTT. This encodes CASSQDLGGQTISAFF.

This clonotype was found a few times. V gene TRBV27 combines with J gene TRBJ1-6; maybe TRBD1 (5 bases). V lost 0 bases to trimming and J lost 7 bases, with 13 bases between them. In germline, CDR1 is MNHEY, CDR2 SMNVEV (reference sequence). The CDR3 spans 16 residues. This CDR3 is CASSLSFPAGNSPLHF. In nucleotides, the CDR3 is TGTGCCAGCAGTTTATCATTTCCGGCAGGGAATTCACCCCTCCACTTT.

The chain joins TRBV28 to TRBJ2-7, with 8 bases that match TRBD2. Germline trimming cut 8 bases from V and 4 bases from J; bases unmatched to any gene: 10. Germline lookup yields CDR1 MDHEN and CDR2 SYDVKM. There are 14 residues in the CDR3. CDR3 protein: CASRRGGLRYEQYF. The DNA of the CDR3 is TGTGCCAGCCGACGGGGGGGTTTACGATACGAGCAGTACTTC.

The chain carries TRBV27 and TRBJ2-3, with D maybe TRBD2 (5 bases). From germline, CDR1 is MNHEY and CDR2 SMNVEV (reference sequence). V lost 5 bases and J 6 bases, leaving 15 bases between the germline ends. The CDR3 runs to 14 residues. CDR3 in amino acids: CASSRPGLADTQYF. CDR3 DNA sequence: TGTGCCAGCAGTCGACCCGGACTGGCGGATACGCAGTATTTT.

There are a few counts of this clonotype. The chain couples TRBV6-1 to TRBJ2-3; 10 bases are a match to TRBD2. CDR3 size: 16 residues. Germline CDR1 is MNHNS and CDR2 is SASEGT. J was trimmed by 2 bases and V by 5 bases; bases with no gene match: 7. The CDR3 reads CASSRLAGFTTDTQYF. Here the CDR3 DNA reads TGTGCCAGCAGTCGACTAGCGGGTTTCACCACAGATACGCAGTATTTT.

This clonotype occurred many times. The V call is TRBV12-3 or TRBV12-4, the J call TRBJ2-3; 8 bases align to TRBD1. Trimming cost V 7 bases and J 5 bases; bases outside gene matches: 11. There are 15 residues in the CDR3. The CDR3 DNA reads as TGTGCCAGCACTCCCTTATCAGGGGGCGGAGATACGCAGTATTTT. Protein: CASTPLSGGGDTQYF.

The chain has TRBV7-2 and TRBJ1-5; no clear D. Germline V gives CDR1 SGHTA, CDR2 FQGNSA. Trimming cost V 5 bases and J 3 bases, with 5 bases left between them. The CDR3 sequence is 12 residues long. CDR3 bases: TGTGCCAGCAGCATCGACAATCAGCCCCAGCATTTT. Translating gives CASSIDNQPQHF.

This chain uses TRBV3-1 with TRBJ2-7; 7 positions match TRBD1. This CDR3 is 16 amino acids long. V was pared by 0 bases and J by 7 bases, with 12 bases of the junction left unmatched. Germline CDR1 reads LGHDT; CDR2 reads YNNKEL (reference sequence). CDR3 sequence reads: CASSQDLGRGSGEQYF. The DNA for the CDR3 is TGTGCCAGCAGCCAAGATCTGGGCAGGGGGTCGGGGGAGCAGTACTTC.

The chain employs TRBV5-1 and TRBJ1-1, with unresolved D. V dropped 0 bases and J dropped 3 bases, with 9 bases sitting between them. The length of the CDR3 is 14 residues. Germline CDR1 and CDR2: SGHRS and YFSETQ. CDR3 sequence: CASSLAGPDTEAFF. CDR3 nucleotide sequence: TGCGCCAGCAGCTTGGCAGGACCGGACACTGAAGCTTTCTTT.

This clonotype was observed a few times. The chain joins TRBV5-1 to TRBJ2-1; TRBD2 aligns across 14 bases. This CDR3 is built from 18 residues. Losses at the gene ends were 2 bases for V and 3 bases for J; bases not matched to a gene: 7. Per the germline V gene, CDR1 is SGHRS and CDR2 is YFSETQ. In DNA, the CDR3 is TGCGCCAGCAGCTTATTAGGACTAGCGGGGGGAGACTACAATGAGCAGTTCTTC. It is translated as CASSLLGLAGGDYNEQFF. The full variable domain, with the rest looked up from reference TRBV5-1 and TRBJ2-1, is KAGVTQTPRYLIKTRGQQVTLSCSPISGHRSVSWYQQTPGQGLQFLFEYFSETQRNKGNFPGRFSGRQFSNSRSEMNVSTLELGDSALYLCASSLLGLAGGDYNEQFFGPGTRLTVL.